This TCR beta chain stems from a study of breast tumors, draining lymph nodes, adjacent tissues. Study results and limitations: Tumor repertoires ranked between lymph nodes and nontumor tissue in diversity, with V and J gene preferences. Data only fit, rather than demonstrated, lymph node origin of most tumor T cells. The data were judged consistent with most tumor T cells coming from lymph node and expanding in tumor. Compared with basal-like, luminal-like tumors shared significantly more repertoire with nontumor tissue.

The CDR3 runs to 14 residues. V shed 6 bases and J 4 bases; nucleotides not matched to a gene: 3. As to this clonotype: Antigen specificity is unknown.

TCRdb recomputed calls from the multiplex PCR reads with MiXCR, one row per CDR3 protein. The sample yields about 21,000 distinct CDR3 sequences, about 38% seen once. The TCR comes from a female donor with breast cancer. Some clones in this sample may be carry-over from other donors' samples. The source material was breast tumor tissue. The rearrangement joins TRBV12-3 or TRBV12-4 to TRBJ1-6; 7 bases map to TRBD1. The CDR3 protein is CASSRGWYNSPLHF. CDR3 bases: TGTGCCAGCAGCAGGGGGTGGTATAATTCACCCCTCCACTTT.